The source of this T cell receptor (beta chain) is a study of cytomegalovirus exposure and HLA in healthy donors. CDR1 ENHRY and CDR2 SYGVKD come from the germline V gene. V was clipped by 3 bases and J by 3 bases, with 15 bases between them. There are 15 residues in the CDR3. Primers included in the PCR were 60 Vbeta and 13 Jbeta primers. Generated by immunoSEQ multiplex PCR, the TCRdb table keeps only in-frame clones and is missing some. The repertoire holds some 150,000 clones, with around 85% as singletons. The material sequenced was PBMCs. V usage is TRBV10-3 and J usage is TRBJ2-7; the D gene is possibly TRBD1 (6 bases). The clonotype was recovered from a man in his forties in good health and CMV-seropositive. The CDR3 region has the DNA TGTGCCATCAGTGACGAGGGACAAAGTTTCTACGAGCAGTACTTC. Protein sequence: CAISDEGQSFYEQYF.